A single sample gave rise to the 26 T cell receptor beta chains below, sequenced in a study of blood T cell repertoires in COVID-19. Profiling relied on immunoSEQ multiplex PCR, and the TCRdb table lists in-frame clones only, not all of them. Among about 240,000 clones, about 88% were seen once, and the ten largest hold around 9.6%. The specimen was peripheral blood. The receptor source for this set is a woman between 50 and 59 years old with COVID-19, enrolled during active disease.

This chain joins TRBV27 and TRBJ1-2; 7 nucleotides align to TRBD1. The V gene end was trimmed by 4 bases and the J gene end by 6 bases; junction bases not matched to a gene: 8. Germline V gene sequence: CDR1 MNHEY, CDR2 SMNVEV (reference sequence). The CDR3 contains 14 residues. Written as DNA, the CDR3 is TGTGCCAGCAGTTCCGGCAGGGGGATAAATGGCTACACCTTC. Its protein product is CASSSGRGINGYTF.

The J gene is TRBJ2-5, the V gene TRBV18; TRBD1 matches at 7 bases. Germline CDR1 reads KGHSH; CDR2 reads LQKENI. The CDR3 is 17 amino acids. The junction had 17 bases not matched to a gene; V was cut back by 5 bases and J by 5 bases. In nucleotides, the CDR3 is TGTGCCAGCTCAATTATAGACAGGGCTGGAACAGGGGAGACCCAGTACTTC. It yields the protein CASSIIDRAGTGETQYF.

The chain joins TRBV10-3 to TRBJ1-2, with a tentative D call TRBD1 (5 bases). CDR1 and CDR2 (germline): ENHRY, SYGVKD. Trimming removed 11 bases at V and 6 bases at J, with 19 bases between. This CDR3 has 13 amino acids. The CDR3 DNA is TGTGCCTCGAGGAGGTGGGGGGTAGATGGCTACACCTTC. It codes for CASRRWGVDGYTF.

V and J are TRBV27 and TRBJ2-6, with D perhaps matching TRBD1 (5 bases). Germline loops: CDR1 MNHEY, CDR2 SMNVEV (reference sequence). V lost 6 bases and J 4 bases, leaving 19 bases between the germline ends. The CDR3 totals 17 residues. CDR3 DNA sequence: TGTGCCAGCAGAGTACAGGTAACGTCGTCGGGGGCCAACGTCCTGACTTTC. Its protein product is CASRVQVTSSGANVLTF.

The CDR3 region is CASSSPTGDHSPLHF. The CDR3, as DNA: TGTGCCAGCAGTTCCCCGACAGGGGACCATTCACCCCTCCACTTT. The chain has TRBV27 and TRBJ1-6; 8 bases match TRBD1. The germline V gene encodes CDR1 MNHEY and CDR2 SMNVEV (reference sequence). J was trimmed by 8 bases and V by 4 bases; bases with no gene match: 7. The CDR3 has 15 amino acids.

The chain has TRBV7-9 and TRBJ2-3, with TRBD2 identical over 7 bases. J lost 2 bases, V lost 7 bases, and 12 bases had no gene match. CDR3 length: 16 amino acids. Germline CDR1 and CDR2: SEHNR and FQNEAQ (reference sequence). CDR3 protein: CASTVGGGGITDTQYF. The CDR3 nucleotides read TGTGCCAGCACCGTGGGTGGGGGGGGTATCACAGATACGCAGTATTTT.

This clone has a handful of counts. CDR3 DNA sequence: TGTGCCACCAGTGACGGGGGACAGGGGCAAGAGACCCAGTACTTC. It encodes CATSDGGQGQETQYF. The V and J genes are TRBV24-1 and TRBJ2-5; 10 bases line up with TRBD1. With 4 bases clipped from V and 2 bases from J, the junction kept 3 bases outside the gene matches. CDR1 is KGHDR and CDR2 is SFDVKD in the germline V gene. The CDR3 spans 15 residues.

The chain carries TRBV7-9 and TRBJ2-7; 7 nucleotides match TRBD1. The V and J ends lost 8 bases and 0 bases, in that order; junction bases with no gene match: 4. CDR1 SEHNR and CDR2 FQNEAQ come from the germline V gene (reference sequence). The CDR3 covers 13 residues. The CDR3 sequence: CASVTGSSYEQYF. CDR3 DNA: TGTGCCAGCGTGACAGGGAGCTCCTACGAGCAGTACTTC.

This chain connects TRBV5-1 to TRBJ1-5, with no clear D. The CDR3 consists of 15 residues. The germline gives CDR1 SGHRS, CDR2 YFSETQ. The V end was cut by 0 bases, the J end by 4 bases, with 11 bases between. The CDR3 coding sequence is TGCGCCAGCAGCTTGGAGCCAGGCCTTAATCAGCCCCAGCATTTT. Protein product: CASSLEPGLNQPQHF.

Concerning this clone itself: An end of the junction does not agree with germline; a read error may underlie this. The rearrangement uses TRBV29-1 and TRBJ2-5, with TRBD2 as a possible D gene (6 bases). This CDR3 region has 10 residues. The germline gives CDR1 SQVTM, CDR2 ANQGSEA. The CDR3 sequence: CSGQAETQYF. DNA of the CDR3: TGTAGCGGCCAGGCAGAGACCCAGTACTTC. The complete variable domain, with remaining parts taken from reference TRBV29-1 and TRBJ2-5, reads SAVISQKPSRDICQRGTSLTIQCQVDSQVTMMFWYRQQPGQSLTLIATANQGSEATYESGFVIDKFPISRPNLTFSTLTVSNMSPEDSSIYLCSGQAETQYFGPGTRLLVL.

This clone appeared once. The chain has TRBV9 and TRBJ1-1, with D possibly matching TRBD1 (5 bases). There are 15 residues in the CDR3. Germline V CDR1 and CDR2: SGDLS, YYNGEE. With 4 bases removed from V and 2 bases from J, the gap between germline ends came to 15 bases. The CDR3 loop reads CASSRSLGDNTEAFF. The CDR3 DNA reads as TGTGCCAGCAGCCGCTCCCTAGGGGATAACACTGAAGCTTTCTTT.

The chain combines TRBV5-6 with TRBJ1-2; the D is unclear. The V end lost 4 bases, the J end lost 1 base, and 14 bases lay between the germline ends. Germline-derived CDR1 and CDR2 are SGHDT and YYEEEE. The length of the CDR3 is 15 residues. The CDR3 is CASSARWRGNYGYTF. CDR3 DNA: TGTGCCAGCAGCGCCCGTTGGCGGGGTAACTATGGCTACACCTTC.

This chain uses TRBV28 with TRBJ1-6; weak D call: TRBD1 (6 bases). In germline, CDR1 is MDHEN, CDR2 SYDVKM. The length of the CDR3 is 16 residues. The germline V and J ends were trimmed by 7 bases and 5 bases, with 18 bases remaining between them. Here the CDR3 DNA reads TGTGCCAGCACCGACATGCGGACAGCCGATAATTCACCCCTCCACTTT. It is translated as CASTDMRTADNSPLHF.

The chain joins TRBV19 to TRBJ2-1; possibly TRBD2 for D (6 bases). Germline values: CDR1 LNHDA, CDR2 SQIVND (reference sequence). This CDR3 contains 18 residues. The germline V and J ends were trimmed by 1 base and 2 bases, with 18 bases remaining between them. Here the CDR3 DNA reads TGTGCCAGTAGTATAGGGGCTGCGGGACTTCACCCCTACAATGAGCAGTTCTTC. Amino acids: CASSIGAAGLHPYNEQFF.

A few counts support this clone. The genes are TRBV28 and TRBJ2-2, with a tentative D call TRBD1 (6 bases). The V and J ends lost 6 bases and 7 bases respectively, with 21 bases between them. CDR1 is MDHEN, CDR2 SYDVKM, per germline. The CDR3 contains 16 residues. The CDR3 DNA reads as TGTGCCAGCAGCCCCCGGCAGGGGCTATTAGGCGGGGAGCTGTTTTTT. Translated, it gives CASSPRQGLLGGELFF.

The V call is TRBV2, the J call TRBJ1-2; a possible D gene is TRBD1 (5 bases). The V gene's germline CDR1 is SNHLY and CDR2 FYNNEI. Trimming left V 7 bases short and J 3 bases short, with 12 bases between. The CDR3 is made up of 13 amino acids. The DNA of the CDR3 is TGTGCCAGCACCAGGGTCCCTCACTATGGCTACACCTTC. Translating it yields CASTRVPHYGYTF.

The chain is built from TRBV6-5 and TRBJ1-2; D call uncertain. The CDR3 sequence is 14 residues long. The germline V gene has CDR1 MNHEY and CDR2 SVGAGI. The V end lost 7 bases, the J end lost 2 bases, and 14 bases lay between the germline ends. Here the CDR3 reads CASTLTHPNYGYTF. The CDR3 DNA reads as TGTGCCAGCACTCTCACACACCCCAACTATGGCTACACCTTC.

The count of this clone is one. This chain uses TRBV9 with TRBJ2-1; D is possibly TRBD2 (5 bases). The germline CDR1 and CDR2 sequences are SGDLS and YYNGEE. V lost 1 base and J lost 8, with 19 bases in between. The CDR3 spans 16 residues. CDR3 residues: CASSVNDYPTTDEQFF. As DNA, the CDR3 is TGTGCCAGCAGCGTAAATGACTACCCGACGACGGATGAGCAGTTCTTC.

The V gene is TRBV19, the J gene TRBJ2-6; TRBD1 matches at 7 bases. Germline values: CDR1 LNHDA, CDR2 SQIVND (reference sequence). The CDR3 consists of 18 residues. V gave up 5 bases and J gave up 2 bases; unmatched junction bases: 12. The CDR3 sequence: CASSPDPVGGTGANVLTF. CDR3 in DNA: TGTGCCAGTAGTCCAGACCCGGTAGGGGGCACTGGGGCCAACGTCCTGACTTTC.

V and J are TRBV11-2 and TRBJ1-1; no definite D call. The V end lost 4 bases, the J end lost 2 bases, and 14 bases lay between the germline ends. Germline V CDR1 and CDR2: SGHAT, FQNNGV. CDR3 length: 15 amino acids. The CDR3 nucleotides read TGTGCCAGCAGCTCTCGTAGAAGGAGAAACACTGAAGCTTTCTTT. It translates to CASSSRRRRNTEAFF.

The rearrangement uses TRBV4-3 and TRBJ2-7, with 7 bases matching TRBD1. The CDR3 totals 15 residues. Per germline, CDR1 LGHNA and CDR2 YSLEER. J gave up 0 bases and V 3 bases, and 5 bases lay outside the gene matches. CDR3: CASSHGQESSYEQYF. CDR3 coding DNA: TGCGCCAGCAGCCACGGACAGGAGAGCTCCTACGAGCAGTACTTC.

The rearrangement joins TRBV11-2 to TRBJ1-3; unclear D gene. The CDR3 is made up of 14 amino acids. V shed 2 bases and J shed 4 bases, with 9 bases lying between them. Germline values: CDR1 SGHAT, CDR2 FQNNGV. The DNA for the CDR3 is TGTGCCAGCAGCTTAACCTCTAGGGGAAACACCATATATTTT. This codes for CASSLTSRGNTIYF.

The chain couples TRBV7-8 to TRBJ1-4; 7 bases align to TRBD1. This CDR3 is built from 15 residues. With 4 bases clipped from V and 4 bases from J, the junction kept 6 bases outside the gene matches. The germline V gene encodes CDR1 SGHVS and CDR2 FQNEAQ. CDR3 nucleotide sequence: TGTGCCAGCAGCTCTAGGACAGGCTATAATGAAAAACTGTTTTTT. Translating gives CASSSRTGYNEKLFF.

J is TRBJ2-5 and V is TRBV12-5, with D tentatively TRBD1 (6 bases). CDR1 and CDR2 (germline): LGHNT, FRNRAP. Trimming took 2 bases from V and 7 from J, leaving 11 bases between them. CDR3 length: 13 residues. CDR3 sequence (DNA): TGTGCTAGTGGTTTGACCCAAGGGGGGACCCAGTACTTC. It is translated as CASGLTQGGTQYF.

The DNA of the CDR3 is TGTGCCAGCTCCGGGACAGTCAATCAGCCCCAGCATTTT. Translated: CASSGTVNQPQHF. This rearrangement joins TRBV6-5 to TRBJ1-5; 7 positions match TRBD1. The V segment lost 8 bases and the J segment 3 bases; nucleotides outside the gene matches: 4. The CDR3 has 13 amino acids. Per the germline V gene, CDR1 is MNHEY and CDR2 is SVGAGI.

This rearrangement joins TRBV7-2 to TRBJ2-3; 7 bases are shared with TRBD1. Trimming took 2 bases from V and 5 from J; bases not matched to a gene: 4. This CDR3 spans 14 amino acids. Germline V gives CDR1 SGHTA, CDR2 FQGNSA. The CDR3 DNA sequence: TGTGCCAGCAGCTTAATAAGGGGGCAAGATACGCAGTATTTT. Translating gives CASSLIRGQDTQYF.